This TCR beta chain was documented in a study of control samples from healthy donors and cancer patients. This clone was observed a single time. Trimming took 6 bases from V and 2 from J; bases not matched to a gene: 7. Germline loops: CDR1 ENHRY, CDR2 SYGVKD. The CDR3 runs 14 residues. The protocol was immunoSEQ multiplex PCR, while the TCRdb copy is restricted to in-frame clones and leaves out a portion. In the table there are 100,000 to 150,000 clones, under 90% of which are singletons. The sequencing sample was made of PBMCs. The V gene is TRBV10-3, the J gene TRBJ2-7, with 7 nucleotides matching TRBD2. The clonotype comes from a man in his fifties or sixties with head and neck cancer. CDR3 coding DNA: TGTGCCATCAGGGCGCCAGCGGGGCCCTACGAGCAGTACTTC. Encoded protein: CAIRAPAGPYEQYF.